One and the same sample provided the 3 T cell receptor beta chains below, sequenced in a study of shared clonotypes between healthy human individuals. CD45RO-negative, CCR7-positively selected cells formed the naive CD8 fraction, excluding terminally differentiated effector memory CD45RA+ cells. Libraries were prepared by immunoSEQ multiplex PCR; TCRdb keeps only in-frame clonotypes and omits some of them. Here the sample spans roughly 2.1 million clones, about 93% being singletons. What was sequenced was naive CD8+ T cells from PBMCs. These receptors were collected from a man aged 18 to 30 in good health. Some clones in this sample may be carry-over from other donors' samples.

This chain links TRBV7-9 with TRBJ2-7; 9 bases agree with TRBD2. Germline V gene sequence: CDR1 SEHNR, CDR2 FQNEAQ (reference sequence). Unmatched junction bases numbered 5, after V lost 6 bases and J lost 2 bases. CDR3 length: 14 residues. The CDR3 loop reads CASRPREGPYEQYF. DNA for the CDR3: TGTGCCAGCAGACCGCGGGAGGGCCCCTACGAGCAGTACTTC.

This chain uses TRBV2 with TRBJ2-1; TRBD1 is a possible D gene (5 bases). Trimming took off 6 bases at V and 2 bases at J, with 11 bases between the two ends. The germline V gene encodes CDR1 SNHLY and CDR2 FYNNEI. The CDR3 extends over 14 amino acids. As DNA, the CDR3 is TGTGCCAGCAGGAGCCCCAGGGCCTACAATGAGCAGTTCTTC. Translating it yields CASRSPRAYNEQFF.

The CDR3 DNA sequence: TGTGCCAGCAGCTCCCCTTCGTACAGGAGCTCCTACGAGCAGTACTTC. Amino acids: CASSSPSYRSSYEQYF. V is TRBV11-2 and J is TRBJ2-7, with D maybe TRBD1 (5 bases). The V end was cut by 4 bases, the J end by 0 bases, with 16 bases between. CDR1 is SGHAT, CDR2 FQNNGV, per germline. The CDR3 is made up of 16 amino acids.